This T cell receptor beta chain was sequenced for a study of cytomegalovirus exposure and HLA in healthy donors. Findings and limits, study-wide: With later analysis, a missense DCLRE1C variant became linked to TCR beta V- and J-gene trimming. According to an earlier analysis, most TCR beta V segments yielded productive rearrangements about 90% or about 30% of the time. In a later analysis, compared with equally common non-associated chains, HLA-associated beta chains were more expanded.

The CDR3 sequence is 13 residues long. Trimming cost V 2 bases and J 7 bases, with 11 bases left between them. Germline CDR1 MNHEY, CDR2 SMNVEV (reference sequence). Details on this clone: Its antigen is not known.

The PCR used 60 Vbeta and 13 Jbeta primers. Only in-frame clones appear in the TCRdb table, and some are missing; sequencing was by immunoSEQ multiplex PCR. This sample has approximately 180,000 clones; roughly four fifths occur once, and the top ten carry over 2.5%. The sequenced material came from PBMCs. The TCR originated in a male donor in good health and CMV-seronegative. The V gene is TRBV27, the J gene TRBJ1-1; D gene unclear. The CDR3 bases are TGTGCCAGCAGTTTACTGCTCGGGGATGAAGCTTTCTTT. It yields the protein CASSLLLGDEAFF.